A single sample is the source of the 7 T cell receptor beta chains below, sequenced in a study of CD8 T cells in ankylosing spondylitis. In TCRdb, the 5' RACE reads were re-called with MiXCR into one record per CDR3 protein. Found here are approximately 180,000 distinct CDR3 sequences, around a sixth of them singletons; the top ten hold roughly 4.5%. Sample: blood, either unsorted or a sorted T cell fraction (not recorded which). The receptors were sampled from a male donor under 30 with ankylosing spondylitis or in good health (not recorded which).

The sample holds many counts of this clonotype. The chain combines TRBV6-5 with TRBJ2-5, with 11 bases identical to TRBD2. J lost 5 bases, V lost 0 bases, and 14 bases had no gene match. Germline V gene data show CDR1 as MNHEY and CDR2 as SVGAGI. There are 19 residues in the CDR3. CDR3 DNA sequence: TGTGCCAGCAGTTACTCGAATGTGGCTAGCGGGAGGAAGAGTGAGACCCAGTACTTC. Protein sequence: CASSYSNVASGRKSETQYF.

This clonotype was seen at least ten times. V is TRBV6-1 and J is TRBJ2-5; TRBD2 is a possible D gene (5 bases). Per the germline V gene, CDR1 is MNHNS and CDR2 is SASEGT. CDR3 length equals 14 residues. The germline V and J ends were trimmed by 6 bases and 1 base, with 12 bases remaining between them. The CDR3 nucleotides are TGTGCCAGCAGGATAACCGGGATCCAAGAGACCCAGTACTTC. It specifies CASRITGIQETQYF.

This clonotype was seen only a few times. This sequence joins TRBV10-3 and TRBJ2-3, with TRBD2 matching over 10 bases. J was trimmed by 5 bases and V by 4 bases; bases with no gene match: 6. The germline V gene encodes CDR1 ENHRY and CDR2 SYGVKD. The CDR3 contains 15 residues. The CDR3 region has the DNA TGTGCCATCAGTGGGTCTAGCGGGGGACAAGATACGCAGTATTTT. Encoded protein: CAISGSSGGQDTQYF.

The rearrangement joins TRBV7-2 to TRBJ2-3; 9 bases align to TRBD2. V was clipped by 0 bases and J by 3 bases; unmatched bases: 7. CDR1 SGHTA and CDR2 FQGNSA come from the germline V gene. This CDR3 contains 17 residues. CDR3: CASSLAFVSGRTDTQYF. The DNA of the CDR3 is TGTGCCAGCAGCTTAGCGTTCGTTAGCGGGAGAACAGATACGCAGTATTTT.

The chain links TRBV7-7 to TRBJ2-3, with 7 bases aligning to TRBD2. CDR3 length: 20 residues. The trim removed 0 bases at V and 2 bases at J, leaving 17 bases unmatched. Germline CDR1 is SSHAT and CDR2 is FNYEAQ (reference sequence). The CDR3 sequence: CASSLAGPPFSGRFTDTQYF. CDR3 DNA: TGTGCCAGCAGCTTAGCGGGACCCCCCTTTAGCGGGCGATTCACAGATACGCAGTATTTT.

This clonotype was counted ten times or more. The rearrangement uses TRBV4-1 and TRBJ2-1; 7 positions match TRBD2. This CDR3 has 12 amino acids. V shed 3 bases and J 10 bases; nucleotides not matched to a gene: 3. Germline V gene sequence: CDR1 MGHRA, CDR2 YSYEKL. CDR3 DNA: TGCGCCAGCAGCCAGCCCGGGGGGGAGCAGTTCTTC. Protein product: CASSQPGGEQFF.

This chain joins TRBV20-1 and TRBJ2-7; maybe TRBD1 (5 bases). V was shortened by 0 bases and J by 4 bases, with 10 bases between the two germline ends. This CDR3 has 13 residues. Germline V gene sequence: CDR1 DFQATT, CDR2 SNEGSKA (reference sequence). CDR3 protein: CSARDIQVYEQYV. The CDR3 coding sequence is TGCAGTGCTAGAGATATACAGGTATACGAGCAGTACGTC.